This TCR beta chain appears in the sequencing data of a study of T-cell memory formation after mild COVID-19. This clonotype turned up a few times. CDR3 size: 14 residues. Trimming removed 3 bases at V and 3 bases at J, with 11 bases between. Germline-derived CDR1 and CDR2 are SGHRS and YFSETQ. TCRdb passed the 5' RACE reads through MiXCR, listing each CDR3 protein once. The table includes around 140,000 distinct CDR3 sequences, roughly 21% detected once. The chain joins TRBV5-1 to TRBJ2-3, with D possibly being TRBD1 or TRBD2 (5 bases each). This sequence originates from an adult woman who had mild COVID-19 (a few samples of this study predate the infection). Cell type and time point are not known. Input material: PBMCs or a T cell subset sorted from them (not recorded which). CDR3 in DNA: TGCGCCAGCAGCTCGGGACCGGAGACAGATACGCAGTATTTT. It translates to CASSSGPETDTQYF.